This is a list of T cell receptor beta chains from one sample in a study of T-cell reconstitution after alpha-beta-depleted transplantation in children. In TCRdb, the PCR reads were re-called with MiXCR into one record per CDR3 protein. The table has hundreds of thousands of distinct CDR3 sequences, 16% seen once; the top ten hold about 5%. Sequences were derived from PBMCs, mostly from graft donor cells, sampled 360 days after TCRalphabeta/CD19-depleted stem cell transplant. Receptors originate from a male patient between 10 and 17 years old who had a stem cell transplant for acute lymphoblastic leukemia, so the T cells may come from the graft donor. CDR3s include the opening cysteine and the closing phenylalanine or tryptophan. The D gene is left open where the match is weak. Clone size is shown for a subset of rows, as once, few, many or a class of expanded clone.

J gene: TRBJ2-5
D gene: -
clone size: many
V gene: TRBV6-5
CDR3 DNA: TGTGCCAGCAGTTACGCCGGGGTGGACCAGTACTTC
CDR3 protein: CASSYAGVDQYF

J gene: TRBJ2-5
D gene: -
clone size: -
V gene: TRBV12-3/TRBV12-4
CDR3 DNA: TGTGCCAGCAGGAGAGCGGGCTGGGGAGAGACCCAGTACTTC
CDR3 protein: CASRRAGWGETQYF

J gene: TRBJ2-7
D gene: TRBD2
clone size: few
V gene: TRBV5-1
CDR3 DNA: TGCGCCAGCAGCTCGGGCAGCGGGGGAATTTTCTACGAGCAGTACTTC
CDR3 protein: CASSSGSGGIFYEQYF

J gene: TRBJ2-2
D gene: TRBD2
clone size: few
V gene: TRBV10-1
CDR3 DNA: TGCGCCAGCAGTACGGGACTAGCTGTTCGCGGCGGGGAGCTGTTTTTT
CDR3 protein: CASSTGLAVRGGELFF

J gene: TRBJ2-3
D gene: -
clone size: few
V gene: TRBV27
CDR3 DNA: TGTGCCAGCATCCCCACCGGGGTGCCGAGGGATACGCAGTATTTT
CDR3 protein: CASIPTGVPRDTQYF

J gene: TRBJ1-4
D gene: -
clone size: few
V gene: TRBV11-2
CDR3 DNA: TGTGCCAGCAGCCGGAGATCCGGGTTGACTAATGAAAAACTGTTTTTT
CDR3 protein: CASSRRSGLTNEKLFF

J gene: TRBJ2-5
D gene: TRBD1
clone size: few
V gene: TRBV28
CDR3 DNA: TGTGCCAGCAGCATTACAGGGGGCAGAAAGACCCAGTACTTC
CDR3 protein: CASSITGGRKTQYF

J gene: TRBJ2-3
D gene: -
clone size: once
V gene: TRBV4-1
CDR3 DNA: TGCGCCAGCAGCCAAATTGGACATACTCGAGGCACAGATACGCAGTATTTT
CDR3 protein: CASSQIGHTRGTDTQYF

J gene: TRBJ2-1
D gene: TRBD2
clone size: -
V gene: TRBV5-5
CDR3 DNA: TGTGCCAGCAGCCGGGGACTAGCCACCTACAATGAGCAGTTCTTC
CDR3 protein: CASSRGLATYNEQFF

J gene: TRBJ2-6
D gene: -
clone size: -
V gene: TRBV24-1
CDR3 DNA: TGTGCCGGGGCGGTTGGGTCGATTCGGACGGCCGCTGGGGCCAACGTCCTGACTTTC
CDR3 protein: CAGAVGSIRTAAGANVLTF

J gene: TRBJ1-3
D gene: -
clone size: -
V gene: TRBV28
CDR3 DNA: TGTGCCAGCACCCGCGAGGGTACGGGAAACACCATATATTTT
CDR3 protein: CASTREGTGNTIYF

J gene: TRBJ1-4
D gene: -
clone size: -
V gene: TRBV4-1
CDR3 DNA: TGCGCCAGCAGCCAGAAACAGCCCCTGAATGAAAAACTGTTTTTT
CDR3 protein: CASSQKQPLNEKLFF

J gene: TRBJ1-2
D gene: -
clone size: -
V gene: TRBV29-1
CDR3 DNA: TGCAGCGTTGGGTCGCGGTCGGTCTATGGCTACACCTTC
CDR3 protein: CSVGSRSVYGYTF

J gene: TRBJ2-4
D gene: TRBD2
clone size: -
V gene: TRBV11-1
CDR3 DNA: TGTGCCAGCAGCTTTGACCCGGGACTAGCACCTCGACTAGCCAAAAACATTCAGTACTTC
CDR3 protein: CASSFDPGLAPRLAKNIQYF

J gene: TRBJ2-2
D gene: TRBD1
clone size: once
V gene: TRBV3-1
CDR3 DNA: TGTGCCAGCAGCCAAGACCGGACAGGGGGCGGCGGGGAGCTGTTTTTT
CDR3 protein: CASSQDRTGGGGELFF

J gene: TRBJ2-1
D gene: -
clone size: -
V gene: TRBV11-2
CDR3 DNA: TGTGCCAGCAGCTTAGTGGGGATCGAGCAGTTCTTC
CDR3 protein: CASSLVGIEQFF

J gene: TRBJ2-1
D gene: TRBD2
clone size: few
V gene: TRBV4-1
CDR3 DNA: TGCGCCAGCAGCCACGGCGGACTAGCGGGATTCTACAATGAGCAGTTCTTC
CDR3 protein: CASSHGGLAGFYNEQFF

J gene: TRBJ2-5
D gene: -
clone size: many
V gene: TRBV20-1
CDR3 DNA: TGCAGTGCTCGGCAGGGTTCTGAGACCCAGTACTTC
CDR3 protein: CSARQGSETQYF

J gene: TRBJ1-1
D gene: -
clone size: -
V gene: TRBV20-1
CDR3 DNA: TGCAGTGCTAACCAGATGAACACTGAAGCTTTCTTT
CDR3 protein: CSANQMNTEAFF

J gene: TRBJ2-7
D gene: TRBD2
clone size: -
V gene: TRBV5-1
CDR3 DNA: TGCGCCAGCAGCCTCGGGACTAGCGGCGGCGAGCAGTACTTC
CDR3 protein: CASSLGTSGGEQYF

J gene: TRBJ1-5
D gene: -
clone size: -
V gene: TRBV7-6
CDR3 DNA: TGTGCCAGCAGTGAAGGTTTTAGCAATCAGCCCCAGCATTTT
CDR3 protein: CASSEGFSNQPQHF

J gene: TRBJ2-7
D gene: TRBD1
clone size: few
V gene: TRBV19
CDR3 DNA: TGTGCCAGCGGAGGGGACAGGGCACCGTACGAGCAGTACTTC
CDR3 protein: CASGGDRAPYEQYF

J gene: TRBJ2-3
D gene: TRBD2
clone size: -
V gene: TRBV19
CDR3 DNA: TGTGCCAGTAGTATAGAGACTGGCGGGAGTTACACAGATACGCAGTATTTT
CDR3 protein: CASSIETGGSYTDTQYF